This T cell receptor (beta chain) emerged from a study of blood T cell repertoires in COVID-19 (dated by TCRdb to about 2020). In terms of the full investigation: Samples from collaborators originated in the United States, Italy and Spain and spanned both the acute and convalescent phases of COVID-19. The prospective study material was composed of cDNA or gDNA derived from T cells, B-cell-depleted T cells, or PBMCs. Deeply sampled blood TCRbeta repertoires from subjects exposed to, actively infected with, or recovered from COVID-19 were included in the dataset. The repertoires were made available in a free public database intended to serve as a resource for research on the immune response to SARS-CoV-2. Samples were obtained from the ongoing ImmuneRACE study (first 160 participants) and from some 1,300 subjects provided by 6 global collaborators. A de-identified subject ID, COVID-19 status, age in years and sex were almost always included in the sample metadata. Where available, HLA class I and class II types were taken from metadata supplied by the sample provider and were not determined by assay-based typing.

Here is what the overall study found, with its caveats: The amount of clinical and demographic metadata varied by source and participant and was provided uncurated.

TCRbeta CDR3 regions were amplified from genomic DNA using the immunoSEQ Assay, a bias-controlled multiplex PCR. Concerning the study's data processing: Nucleated cell counts per sample were estimated from amplification of reference gene primers within the assay. Sequence reads were collapsed and filtered to measure the absolute abundance of every unique TCRbeta CDR3 rearrangement. For each sample, productive Simpson clonality was calculated as the square root of Simpson's diversity index over productive rearrangements. As stored in TCRdb, this immuneACCESS dataset retains in-frame rearrangements with V and J assigned. A fraction of the clones does not appear; measured against another copy, unresolved V genes explain less than half of the discrepancy, and the remainder lacks a known reason. D and trimming were read from the DNA, whereas the V and J calls and clone size are those reported in that table. The sample profile shows roughly 120,000 clones; over 65% of them were found once. The ten largest make up 7.5% to 10% of the sample.

With regard to this clone: Its antigen specificity is not known. Per-base qualities were not stored, and no clone one base away is much larger.

The collaborating institutions used their own protocols to collect whole blood in K2EDTA tubes. Collaborator samples were shipped for TCRbeta analysis as frozen whole blood, isolated PBMCs, or DNA extracted from either sample type. Sequencing used peripheral blood. This clonotype was sampled from a middle-aged woman with acute or convalescent COVID-19.

The sequenced DNA is TGTGCCAGTAGTACCCAGGGTTTAAGGCAGCCCCAGCATTTT. This translates into CASSTQGLRQPQHF. The sequence joins TRBV19 to TRBJ1-5; the D segment could be TRBD1, given 5 matching bases. Cut back by 4 bases and 7 bases, the V and J ends lie 14 bases apart. Including the terminal cysteine and phenylalanine, the CDR3 comprises 14 residues. Of the read, only the CDR3 DNA is kept; its 42 bases are in frame from base 1. From the germline V gene (reference sequence), CDR1 is LNHDA and CDR2 is SQIVND.